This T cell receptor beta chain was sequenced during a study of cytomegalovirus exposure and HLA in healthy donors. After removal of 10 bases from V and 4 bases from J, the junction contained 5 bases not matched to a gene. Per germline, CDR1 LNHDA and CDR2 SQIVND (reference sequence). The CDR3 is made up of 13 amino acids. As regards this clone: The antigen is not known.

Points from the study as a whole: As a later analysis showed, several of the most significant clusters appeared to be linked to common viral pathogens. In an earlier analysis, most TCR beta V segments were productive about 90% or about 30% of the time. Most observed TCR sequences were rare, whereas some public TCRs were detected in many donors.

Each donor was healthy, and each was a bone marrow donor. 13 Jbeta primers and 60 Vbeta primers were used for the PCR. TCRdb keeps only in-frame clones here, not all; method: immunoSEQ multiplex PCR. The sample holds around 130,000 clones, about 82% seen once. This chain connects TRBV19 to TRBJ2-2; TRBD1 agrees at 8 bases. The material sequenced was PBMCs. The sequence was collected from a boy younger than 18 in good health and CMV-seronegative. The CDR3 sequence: CATRTGRTGELFF. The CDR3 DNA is TGTGCCACTAGGACAGGGCGCACCGGGGAGCTGTTTTTT.